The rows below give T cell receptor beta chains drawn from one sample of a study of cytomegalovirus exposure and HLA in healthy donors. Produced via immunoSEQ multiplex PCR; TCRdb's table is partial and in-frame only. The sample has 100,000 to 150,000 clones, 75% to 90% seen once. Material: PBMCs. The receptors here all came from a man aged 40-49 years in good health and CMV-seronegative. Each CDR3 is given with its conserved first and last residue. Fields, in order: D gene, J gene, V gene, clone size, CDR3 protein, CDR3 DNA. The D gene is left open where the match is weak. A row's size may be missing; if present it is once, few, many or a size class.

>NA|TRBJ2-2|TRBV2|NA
CASRGLGGSNTGELFF
TGTGCCAGCAGGGGACTCGGGGGATCGAACACCGGGGAGCTGTTTTTT
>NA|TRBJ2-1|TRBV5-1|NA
CASSSGVGIYNEQFF
TGCGCCAGCAGCTCGGGGGTGGGGATCTACAATGAGCAGTTCTTC
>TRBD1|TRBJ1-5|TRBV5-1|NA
CASSLGTGGQPQHF
TGCGCCAGCAGCTTGGGGACAGGGGGCCAGCCCCAGCATTTT
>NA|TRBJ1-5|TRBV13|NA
CASSKRGFSNQPQHF
TGTGCCAGCAGCAAAAGGGGGTTTAGCAATCAGCCCCAGCATTTT
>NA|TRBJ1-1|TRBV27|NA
CASSFRQNTEAFF
TGTGCCAGCAGTTTCCGACAGAACACTGAAGCTTTCTTT
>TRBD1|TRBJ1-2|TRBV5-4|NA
CASRTGQNYGYTF
TGTGCCAGCAGAACGGGACAGAACTATGGCTACACCTTC
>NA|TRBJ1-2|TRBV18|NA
CASSPSTTGAGYTF
TGTGCCAGCTCACCAAGTACCACAGGTGCCGGCTACACCTTC
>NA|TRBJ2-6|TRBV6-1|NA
CASSEGGGTGGLTF
TGTGCCAGCAGTGAAGGCGGGGGAACAGGGGGCCTGACTTTC
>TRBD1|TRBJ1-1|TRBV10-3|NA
CANRDSQNTEAFF
TGTGCCAACCGGGACAGCCAGAACACTGAAGCTTTCTTT
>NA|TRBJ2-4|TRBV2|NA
CASSDGGGSSQYF
TGTGCCAGCAGTGATGGGGGCGGAAGCAGTCAGTACTTC
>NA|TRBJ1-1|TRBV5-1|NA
CASSLQGGLNTEAFF
TGCGCCAGCAGCTTACAGGGCGGGTTGAACACTGAAGCTTTCTTT
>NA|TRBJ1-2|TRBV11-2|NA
CASSLGLGDGYTF
TGTGCCAGCAGCTTAGGCCTAGGGGATGGCTACACCTTC
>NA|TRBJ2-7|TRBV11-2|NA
CASSTLYGQYF
TGTGCCAGCAGCACTTTATACGGGCAGTACTTC
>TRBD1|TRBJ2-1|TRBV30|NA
CAWTWTGYNEQFF
TGTGCCTGGACGTGGACAGGCTACAATGAGCAGTTCTTC
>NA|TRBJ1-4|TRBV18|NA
CASSPRRDGTTNEKLFF
TGTGCCAGCTCACCACGGCGGGACGGAACAACTAATGAAAAACTGTTTTTT
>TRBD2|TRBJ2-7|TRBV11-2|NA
CASAGTSGYSEQYF
TGTGCCAGCGCCGGGACTAGCGGGTACTCCGAGCAGTACTTC
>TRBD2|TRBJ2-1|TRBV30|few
CAWSVHRETSPLWNEQFF
TGTGCCTGGAGTGTACATAGGGAGACTAGCCCACTTTGGAATGAGCAGTTCTTC
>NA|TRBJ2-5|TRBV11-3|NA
CASSLDQGPGETQYF
TGTGCCAGCAGTCTAGATCAGGGGCCCGGGGAGACCCAGTACTTC
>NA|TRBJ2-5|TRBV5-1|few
CASSNLDRRETQYF
TGCGCCAGCAGCAATTTGGACAGACGAGAGACCCAGTACTTC
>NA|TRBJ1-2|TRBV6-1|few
CASSESRGFYGYTF
TGTGCCAGCAGTGAAAGCAGGGGATTCTATGGCTACACCTTC
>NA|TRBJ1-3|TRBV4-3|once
CASSQDWGGTGNTIYF
TGCGCCAGCAGCCAAGATTGGGGAGGAACTGGAAACACCATATATTTT
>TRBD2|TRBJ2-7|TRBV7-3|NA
CASSRDGRGTYEQYF
TGTGCCAGCAGCCGCGACGGGAGGGGGACCTACGAGCAGTACTTC
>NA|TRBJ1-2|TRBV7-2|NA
CASSLAAVYYGYTF
TGTGCCAGCAGCTTAGCTGCAGTTTACTATGGCTACACCTTC
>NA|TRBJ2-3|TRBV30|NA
CAWSSGSDTQYF
TGTGCCTGGAGTTCCGGGTCAGATACGCAGTATTTT
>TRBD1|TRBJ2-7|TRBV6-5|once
CASSYSRDSRWYF
TGTGCCAGCAGTTACTCGAGGGACAGCCGTTGGTACTTC
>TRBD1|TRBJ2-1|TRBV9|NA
CASSVGGGGQGFNEQFF
TGTGCCAGCAGCGTAGGAGGAGGGGGACAGGGGTTCAATGAGCAGTTCTTC
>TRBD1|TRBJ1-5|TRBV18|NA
CASSPATGNQPQHF
TGTGCCAGCTCACCAGCGACAGGGAATCAGCCCCAGCATTTT
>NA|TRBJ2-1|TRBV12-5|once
CASGSTSSYNEQFF
TGTGCTAGTGGTTCCACAAGCTCCTACAATGAGCAGTTCTTC
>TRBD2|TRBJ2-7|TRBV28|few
CASRVGTSIYEQYF
TGTGCCAGCCGAGTCGGGACTAGTATCTACGAGCAGTACTTC
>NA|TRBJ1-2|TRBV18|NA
CASSPSSREGGYTF
TGTGCCAGCTCACCAAGTTCCAGGGAGGGAGGCTACACCTTC